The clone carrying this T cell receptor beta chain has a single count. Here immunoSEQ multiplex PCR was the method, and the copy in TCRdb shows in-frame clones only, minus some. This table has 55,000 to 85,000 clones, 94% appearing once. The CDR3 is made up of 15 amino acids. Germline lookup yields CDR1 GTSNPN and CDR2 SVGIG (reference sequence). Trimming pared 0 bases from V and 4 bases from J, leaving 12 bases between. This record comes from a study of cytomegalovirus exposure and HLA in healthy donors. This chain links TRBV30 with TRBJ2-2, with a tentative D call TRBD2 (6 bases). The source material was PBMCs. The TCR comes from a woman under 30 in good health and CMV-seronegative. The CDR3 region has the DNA TGTGCCTGGAGTGTATGGCCCGGGGGCACCGGGGAGCTGTTTTTT. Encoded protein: CAWSVWPGGTGELFF.